This note documents a single T cell receptor beta chain sequence. Its specificity is not known. Via MiXCR, TCRdb re-called the RT-PCR reads, giving one row per CDR3 protein. Of 500,000 or so distinct CDR3 sequences in the sample, about 17% were seen once. The sample is drawn from a study of response to subunit inactivated influenza vaccine. Study-wide results and caveats: Few additional T cells are recruited per seasonal influenza vaccination, authors suggested.

The CDR3 is 13 amino acids. V was clipped by 5 bases and J by 4 bases; unmatched bases: 4. Germline V gives CDR1 SGHVS, CDR2 FQNEAQ. The TCR sequence derives from a man aged 50-75 years who received an inactivated influenza vaccine. V and J are TRBV7-8 and TRBJ2-5, with 7 bases identical to TRBD2. This specimen was CD4+ T cells sorted from PBMCs, taken roughly 24 months after vaccination. The CDR3: CASSQSGGETQYF. CDR3 DNA sequence: TGTGCCAGCAGCCAATCGGGGGGAGAGACCCAGTACTTC.